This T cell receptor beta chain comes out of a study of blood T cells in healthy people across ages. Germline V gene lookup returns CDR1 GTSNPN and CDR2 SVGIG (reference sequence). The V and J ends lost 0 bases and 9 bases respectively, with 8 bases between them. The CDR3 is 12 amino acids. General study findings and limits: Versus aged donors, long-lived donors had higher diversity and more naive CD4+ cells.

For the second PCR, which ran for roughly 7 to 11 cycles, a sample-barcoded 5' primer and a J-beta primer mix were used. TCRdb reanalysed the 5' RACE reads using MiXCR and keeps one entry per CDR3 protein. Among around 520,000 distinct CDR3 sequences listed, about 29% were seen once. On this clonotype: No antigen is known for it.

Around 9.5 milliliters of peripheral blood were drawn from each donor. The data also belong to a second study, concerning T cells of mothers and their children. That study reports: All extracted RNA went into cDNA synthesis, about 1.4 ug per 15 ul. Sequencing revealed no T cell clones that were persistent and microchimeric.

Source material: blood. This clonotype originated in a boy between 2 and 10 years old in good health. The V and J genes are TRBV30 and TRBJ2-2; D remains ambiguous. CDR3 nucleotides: TGTGCCTGGAGTGTAACCGCGAGGGAGCTGTTTTTT. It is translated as CAWSVTARELFF.